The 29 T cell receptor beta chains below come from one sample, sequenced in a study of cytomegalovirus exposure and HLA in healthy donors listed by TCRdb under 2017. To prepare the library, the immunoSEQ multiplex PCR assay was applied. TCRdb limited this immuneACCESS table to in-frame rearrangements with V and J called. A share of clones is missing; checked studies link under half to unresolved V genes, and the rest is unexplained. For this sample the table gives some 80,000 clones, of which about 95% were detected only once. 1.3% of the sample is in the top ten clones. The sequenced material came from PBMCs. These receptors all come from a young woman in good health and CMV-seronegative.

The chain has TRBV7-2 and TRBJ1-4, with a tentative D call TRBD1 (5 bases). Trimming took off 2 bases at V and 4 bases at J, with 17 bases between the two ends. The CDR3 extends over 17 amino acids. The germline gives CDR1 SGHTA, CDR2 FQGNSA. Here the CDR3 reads CASSLSLVRQLNEKLFF. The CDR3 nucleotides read TGTGCCAGCAGCTTAAGTCTGGTGAGACAGCTTAATGAAAAACTGTTTTTT. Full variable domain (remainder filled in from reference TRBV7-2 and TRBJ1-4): GAGVSQSPSNKVTEKGKDVELRCDPISGHTALYWYRQSLGQGLEFLIYFQGNSAPDKSGLPSDRFSAERTGGSVSTLTIQRTQQEDSAVYLCASSLSLVRQLNEKLFFGSGTQLSVL.

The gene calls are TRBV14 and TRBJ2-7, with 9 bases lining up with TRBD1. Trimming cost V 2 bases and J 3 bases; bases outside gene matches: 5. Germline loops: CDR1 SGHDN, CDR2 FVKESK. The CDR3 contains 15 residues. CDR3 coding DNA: TGTGCCAGCAGCCAAACCGGGACAGGGATCTACGAGCAGTACTTC. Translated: CASSQTGTGIYEQYF.

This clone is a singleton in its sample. The CDR3 reads CASSLHLGTSGSSYEQYF. The DNA of the CDR3 is TGTGCCAGCAGCTTACATTTAGGGACTAGCGGTTCTTCCTACGAGCAGTACTTC. The rearrangement uses TRBV7-6 and TRBJ2-7; 11 bases match TRBD2. The J segment lost 1 base and the V segment lost 2 bases, leaving 10 bases of the junction unmatched. The CDR3 runs to 18 residues. Germline assignment: CDR1 SGHVS and CDR2 FNYEAQ.

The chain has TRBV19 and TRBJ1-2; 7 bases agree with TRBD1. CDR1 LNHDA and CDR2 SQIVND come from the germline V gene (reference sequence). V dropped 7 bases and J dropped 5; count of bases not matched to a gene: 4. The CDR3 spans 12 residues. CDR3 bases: TGTGCCAGTACTCTGACAGGGTATGGCTACACCTTC. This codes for CASTLTGYGYTF.

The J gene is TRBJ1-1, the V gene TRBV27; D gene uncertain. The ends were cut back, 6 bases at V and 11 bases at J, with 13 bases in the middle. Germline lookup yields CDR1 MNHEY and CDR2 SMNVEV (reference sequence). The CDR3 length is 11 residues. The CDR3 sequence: CASSSGNKAFF. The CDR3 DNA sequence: TGTGCCAGCAGCTCCGGGAATAAGGCTTTCTTT.

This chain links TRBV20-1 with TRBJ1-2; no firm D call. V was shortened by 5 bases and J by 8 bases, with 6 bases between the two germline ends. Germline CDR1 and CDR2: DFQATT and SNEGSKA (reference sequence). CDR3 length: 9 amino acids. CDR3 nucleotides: TGCAGTGCTCCCGGGGGCTACACCTTC. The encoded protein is CSAPGGYTF.

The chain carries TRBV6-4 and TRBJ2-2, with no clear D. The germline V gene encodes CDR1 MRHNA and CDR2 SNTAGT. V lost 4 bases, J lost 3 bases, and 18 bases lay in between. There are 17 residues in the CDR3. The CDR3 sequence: CASSGHSSGADTGELFF. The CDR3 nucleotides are TGTGCCAGCAGTGGGCATTCGTCGGGTGCCGACACCGGGGAGCTGTTTTTT.

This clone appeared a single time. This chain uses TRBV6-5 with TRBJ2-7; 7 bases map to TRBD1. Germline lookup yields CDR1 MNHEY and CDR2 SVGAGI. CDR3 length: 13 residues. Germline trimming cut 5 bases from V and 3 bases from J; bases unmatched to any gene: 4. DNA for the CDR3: TGTGCCAGCAGTAGTGGACAGGACTACGAGCAGTACTTC. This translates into CASSSGQDYEQYF.

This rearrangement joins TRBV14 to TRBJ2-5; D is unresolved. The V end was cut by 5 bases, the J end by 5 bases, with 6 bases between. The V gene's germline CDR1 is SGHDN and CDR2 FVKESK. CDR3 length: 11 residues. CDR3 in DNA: TGTGCCAGCAGCATTCGGGAGACCCAGTACTTC. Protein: CASSIRETQYF.

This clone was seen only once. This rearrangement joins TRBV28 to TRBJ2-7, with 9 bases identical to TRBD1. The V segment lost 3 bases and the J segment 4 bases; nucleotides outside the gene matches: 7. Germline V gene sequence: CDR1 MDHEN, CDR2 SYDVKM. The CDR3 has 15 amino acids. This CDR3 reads CASSFGGQGGYEQYF. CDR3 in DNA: TGTGCCAGCAGTTTCGGGGGACAGGGCGGTTACGAGCAGTACTTC.

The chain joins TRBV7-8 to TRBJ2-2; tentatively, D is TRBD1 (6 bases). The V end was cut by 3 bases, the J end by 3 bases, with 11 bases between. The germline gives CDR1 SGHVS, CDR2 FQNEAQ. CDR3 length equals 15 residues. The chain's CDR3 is CASSFARGDTGELFF. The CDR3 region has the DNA TGTGCCAGCAGCTTTGCCAGGGGAGACACCGGGGAGCTGTTTTTT.

DNA of the CDR3: TGTGCCAGCAGTGCCCAGGGGGGTAACACTGAAGCTTTCTTT. Translation: CASSAQGGNTEAFF. The rearrangement uses TRBV6-4 and TRBJ1-1; 7 bases align to TRBD1. Germline CDR1 MRHNA, CDR2 SNTAGT. Unmatched junction bases numbered 4, after V lost 4 bases and J lost 2 bases. The CDR3 consists of 14 residues.

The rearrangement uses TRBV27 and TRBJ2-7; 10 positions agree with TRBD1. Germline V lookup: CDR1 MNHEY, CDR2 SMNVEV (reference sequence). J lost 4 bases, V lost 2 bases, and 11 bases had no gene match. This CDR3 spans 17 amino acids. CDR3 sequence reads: CASSLRPPTGGSYEQYF. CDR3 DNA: TGTGCCAGCAGTTTACGACCCCCGACAGGGGGCTCTTACGAGCAGTACTTC.

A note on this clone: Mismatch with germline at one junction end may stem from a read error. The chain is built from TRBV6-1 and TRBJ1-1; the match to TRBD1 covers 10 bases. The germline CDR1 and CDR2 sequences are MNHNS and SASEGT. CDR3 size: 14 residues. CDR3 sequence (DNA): TGTGCCAGCAAAACGGGACAGGGGAACGCTGAAGCTTTCTTT. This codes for CASKTGQGNAEAFF.

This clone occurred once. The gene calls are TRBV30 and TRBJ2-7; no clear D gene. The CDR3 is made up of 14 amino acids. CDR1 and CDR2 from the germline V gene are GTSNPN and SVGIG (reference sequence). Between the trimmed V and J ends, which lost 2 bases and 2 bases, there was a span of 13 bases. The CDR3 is CAWSLSENPYEQYF. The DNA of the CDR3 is TGTGCCTGGAGTTTGAGTGAAAACCCCTACGAGCAGTACTTC.

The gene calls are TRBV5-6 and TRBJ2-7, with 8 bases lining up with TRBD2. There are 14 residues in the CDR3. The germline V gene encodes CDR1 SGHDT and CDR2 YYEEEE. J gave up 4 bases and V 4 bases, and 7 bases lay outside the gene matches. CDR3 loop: CASSGGTSLYEQYF. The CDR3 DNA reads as TGTGCCAGCAGCGGCGGGACTAGTCTATACGAGCAGTACTTC.

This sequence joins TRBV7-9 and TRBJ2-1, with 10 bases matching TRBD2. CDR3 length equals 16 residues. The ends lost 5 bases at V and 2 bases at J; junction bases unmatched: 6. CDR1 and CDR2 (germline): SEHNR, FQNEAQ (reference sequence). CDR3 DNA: TGTGCCAGCAGCCCCCAAGCGGGAGGGGCCTACAATGAGCAGTTCTTC. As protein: CASSPQAGGAYNEQFF.

The CDR3 DNA sequence: TGTGCCAGCAGTTTCTCCTCTGTCCAGCCCCAGCATTTT. Its protein product is CASSFSSVQPQHF. The rearrangement links TRBV27 to TRBJ1-5; D is undetermined. V was clipped by 3 bases and J by 7 bases, with 10 bases between them. This CDR3 spans 13 amino acids. Germline-derived CDR1 and CDR2 are MNHEY and SMNVEV (reference sequence).

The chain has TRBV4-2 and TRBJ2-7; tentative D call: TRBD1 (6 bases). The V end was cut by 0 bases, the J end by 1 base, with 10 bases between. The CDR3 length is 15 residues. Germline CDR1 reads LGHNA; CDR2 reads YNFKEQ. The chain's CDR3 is CASSQDLRGSYEQYF. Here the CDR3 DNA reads TGTGCCAGCAGCCAAGACCTGAGGGGGTCCTACGAGCAGTACTTC.

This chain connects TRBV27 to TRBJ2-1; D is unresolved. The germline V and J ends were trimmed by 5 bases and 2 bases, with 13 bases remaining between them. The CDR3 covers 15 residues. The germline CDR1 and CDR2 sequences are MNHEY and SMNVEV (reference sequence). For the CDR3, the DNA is TGTGCCAGCAGTCCTATAGGCGGCGCCTACAATGAGCAGTTCTTC. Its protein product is CASSPIGGAYNEQFF.

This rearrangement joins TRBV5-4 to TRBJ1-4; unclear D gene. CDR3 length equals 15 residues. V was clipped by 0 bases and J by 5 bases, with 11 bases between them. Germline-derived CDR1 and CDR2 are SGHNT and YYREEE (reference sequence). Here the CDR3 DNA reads TGTGCCAGCAGCTTGGATGAGGGCTTGAATGAAAAACTGTTTTTT. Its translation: CASSLDEGLNEKLFF.

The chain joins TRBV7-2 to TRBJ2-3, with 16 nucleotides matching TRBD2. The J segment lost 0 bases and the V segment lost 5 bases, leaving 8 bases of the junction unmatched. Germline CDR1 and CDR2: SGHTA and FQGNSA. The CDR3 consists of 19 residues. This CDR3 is CASSPYGTSGRASTDTQYF. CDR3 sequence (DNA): TGTGCCAGCAGCCCCTATGGGACTAGCGGGAGGGCAAGCACAGATACGCAGTATTTT.

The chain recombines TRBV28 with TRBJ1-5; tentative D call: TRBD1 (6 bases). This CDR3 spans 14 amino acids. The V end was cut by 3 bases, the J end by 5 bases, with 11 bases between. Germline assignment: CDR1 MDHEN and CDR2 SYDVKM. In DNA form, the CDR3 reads TGTGCCAGCAGTTTGGGGGCTACCTATCAGCCCCAGCATTTT. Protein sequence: CASSLGATYQPQHF.

The CDR3 nucleotides are TGCGCCAGCAGAATTAGCGGGAGGTCCCCTCAGTTCTTC. It is translated as CASRISGRSPQFF. V usage is TRBV5-1 and J usage is TRBJ2-1; the match to TRBD2 covers 10 bases. V shed 5 bases, J shed 13 bases, and the junction held 9 bases outside the gene matches. The CDR3 runs 13 residues. The germline gives CDR1 SGHRS, CDR2 YFSETQ.

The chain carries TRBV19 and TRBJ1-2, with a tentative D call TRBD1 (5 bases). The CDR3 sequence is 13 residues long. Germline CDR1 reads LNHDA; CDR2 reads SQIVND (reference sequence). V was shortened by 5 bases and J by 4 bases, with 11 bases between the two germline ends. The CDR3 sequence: CASSSTEFYGYTF. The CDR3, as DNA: TGTGCCAGTAGTTCGACAGAGTTCTATGGCTACACCTTC.

The CDR3 loop reads CASSPGTSGVWEQYF. The DNA for the CDR3 is TGTGCCAGCAGCCCAGGGACTAGCGGGGTCTGGGAGCAGTACTTC. This chain links TRBV13 with TRBJ2-7, with 13 bases that match TRBD2. The germline gives CDR1 PRHDT, CDR2 FYEKMQ (reference sequence). The CDR3 contains 15 residues. V lost 5 bases, J lost 7 bases, and 8 bases stayed unmatched.

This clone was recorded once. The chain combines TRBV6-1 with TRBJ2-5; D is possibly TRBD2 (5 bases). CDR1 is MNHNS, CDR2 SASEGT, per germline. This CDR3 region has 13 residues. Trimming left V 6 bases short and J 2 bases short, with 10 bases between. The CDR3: CASSQGSQETQYF. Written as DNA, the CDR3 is TGTGCCAGCAGCCAAGGGAGTCAAGAGACCCAGTACTTC.

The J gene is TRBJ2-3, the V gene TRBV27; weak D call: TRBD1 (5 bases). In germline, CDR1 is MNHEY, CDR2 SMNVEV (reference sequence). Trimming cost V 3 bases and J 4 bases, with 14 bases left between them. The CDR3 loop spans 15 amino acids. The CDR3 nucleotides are TGTGCCAGCAGTTTCGATAGGGGCGGTGCAGATACGCAGTATTTT. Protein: CASSFDRGGADTQYF.

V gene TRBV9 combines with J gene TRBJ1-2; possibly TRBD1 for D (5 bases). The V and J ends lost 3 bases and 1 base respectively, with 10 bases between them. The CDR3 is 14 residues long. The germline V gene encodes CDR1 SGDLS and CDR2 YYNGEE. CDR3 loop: CASSASDSNYGYTF. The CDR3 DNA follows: TGTGCCAGCAGCGCCAGCGACAGTAACTATGGCTACACCTTC.